This is a list of T cell receptor beta chains from one sample in a study of shared clonotypes between healthy human individuals. Profiling relied on immunoSEQ multiplex PCR, and the TCRdb table lists in-frame clones only, not all of them. The table has millions of clones, approximately 92% seen once. Input material: naive CD4+ T cells sorted from blood. These receptors all stem from a man aged 18 to 29 in good health. CDR3s include the opening cysteine and the closing phenylalanine or tryptophan. Each record gives: J gene, V gene, CDR3 protein.

J gene: TRBJ2-3; V gene: TRBV5-1; CDR3 protein: CASSSWGGNTDTQYF
J gene: TRBJ1-6; V gene: TRBV6-1; CDR3 protein: CASSVAEGYNSPLHF
J gene: TRBJ2-7; V gene: TRBV7-6; CDR3 protein: CASSLAYSGSLYEQYF
J gene: TRBJ1-2; V gene: TRBV6-5; CDR3 protein: CASSSTWGFGYGYTF
J gene: TRBJ1-1; V gene: TRBV10-3; CDR3 protein: CATSVQGESTEAFF
J gene: TRBJ2-1; V gene: TRBV4-2; CDR3 protein: CASSPRPGLADNEQFF
J gene: TRBJ2-3; V gene: TRBV7-3; CDR3 protein: CASSSSGSTDTQYF
J gene: TRBJ2-3; V gene: TRBV5-8; CDR3 protein: CASQPGFRTDTQYF
J gene: TRBJ1-5; V gene: TRBV30; CDR3 protein: CAWSLDRVQPQHF
J gene: TRBJ1-2; V gene: TRBV5-1; CDR3 protein: CASSLGDNNYGYTF
J gene: TRBJ1-3; V gene: TRBV21-1; CDR3 protein: CASSIRQGGLPPSGNTIYF
J gene: TRBJ2-1; V gene: TRBV30; CDR3 protein: CAWRAGGIGKQFF
J gene: TRBJ2-7; V gene: TRBV14; CDR3 protein: CASSQDRGGQYF
J gene: TRBJ1-5; V gene: TRBV5-4; CDR3 protein: CARLRVAQPQHF
J gene: TRBJ1-2; V gene: TRBV28; CDR3 protein: CASSLGGPYGYTF
J gene: TRBJ1-6; V gene: TRBV7-2; CDR3 protein: CASSFRDPNSPLHF
J gene: TRBJ1-5; V gene: TRBV7-2; CDR3 protein: CASSLERTSNQPQHF
J gene: TRBJ2-5; V gene: TRBV20-1; CDR3 protein: CSEGTKETQYF
J gene: NA; V gene: TRBV6-5; CDR3 protein: CASSYLQTGWYEQYF
J gene: TRBJ2-7; V gene: TRBV9; CDR3 protein: CASSVDVRFGEQYF
J gene: TRBJ2-5; V gene: TRBV30; CDR3 protein: CAWSVSTYQETQYF
J gene: TRBJ1-4; V gene: TRBV10-3; CDR3 protein: CAISARGGEKLFF
J gene: TRBJ1-2; V gene: TRBV13; CDR3 protein: CASSLGSRAGTTGGYTF
J gene: TRBJ2-3; V gene: TRBV4-3; CDR3 protein: CASSQDGPTRFSTDTQYF
J gene: TRBJ1-2; V gene: TRBV11-2; CDR3 protein: CASSFSGTAFTF
J gene: TRBJ2-1; V gene: TRBV6-5; CDR3 protein: CASSRHRSNEQFF
J gene: TRBJ1-3; V gene: TRBV4-3; CDR3 protein: CASSQDVGLGAGNTIYF
J gene: TRBJ2-5; V gene: TRBV4-1; CDR3 protein: CASSQESGQETQYF
J gene: TRBJ2-5; V gene: TRBV14; CDR3 protein: CASSHRRETQYF
J gene: TRBJ1-5; V gene: TRBV5-5; CDR3 protein: CASTIGAGGNQPQHF
J gene: TRBJ2-1; V gene: TRBV10-3; CDR3 protein: CAITLDRGSYNEQFF
J gene: TRBJ2-5; V gene: TRBV7-8; CDR3 protein: CASSPLTSSRTQYF
J gene: TRBJ2-7; V gene: TRBV5-1; CDR3 protein: CASSFRNRDSYSYEQYF
J gene: TRBJ2-5; V gene: TRBV5-1; CDR3 protein: CASSLAAGAWETQYF
J gene: TRBJ1-2; V gene: TRBV9; CDR3 protein: CASSAFWATNYGYTF
J gene: TRBJ2-7; V gene: TRBV29-1; CDR3 protein: CSVGTTISYEQYF
J gene: TRBJ1-4; V gene: TRBV6-1; CDR3 protein: CATAGGMEEKLFF
J gene: TRBJ1-1; V gene: TRBV29-1; CDR3 protein: CSVVDRVNTEAFF
J gene: TRBJ1-6; V gene: TRBV11-2; CDR3 protein: CASSQGQSNSPLHF
J gene: TRBJ2-1; V gene: TRBV4-3; CDR3 protein: CASSQDVIWSHNEQFF
J gene: TRBJ1-5; V gene: TRBV28; CDR3 protein: CASSLWDIRGGNQPQHF
J gene: TRBJ1-1; V gene: TRBV5-8; CDR3 protein: CASRPDDRRFLMNTEAFF
J gene: TRBJ2-7; V gene: TRBV30; CDR3 protein: CAWRLTLDTEQYF